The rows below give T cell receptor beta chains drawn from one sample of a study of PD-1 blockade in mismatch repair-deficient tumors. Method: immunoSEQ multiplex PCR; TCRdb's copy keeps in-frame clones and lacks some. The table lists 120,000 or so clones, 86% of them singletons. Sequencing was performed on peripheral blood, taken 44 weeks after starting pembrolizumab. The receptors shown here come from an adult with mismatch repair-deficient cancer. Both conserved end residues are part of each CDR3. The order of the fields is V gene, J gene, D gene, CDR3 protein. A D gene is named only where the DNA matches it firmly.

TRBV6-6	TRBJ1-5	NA	CASSYPAGSNQPQHF
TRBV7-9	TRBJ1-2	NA	CASSLDRANYGYTF
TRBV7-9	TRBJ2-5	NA	CASSWDSSKLQETQYF
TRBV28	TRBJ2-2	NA	CASSSRTVTGELFF
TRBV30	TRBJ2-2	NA	CAWSVRTGTGELFF
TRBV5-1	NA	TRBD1	CASSFTPALTGSSYEQYF
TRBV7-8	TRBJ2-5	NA	CASSAHDAPQETQYF
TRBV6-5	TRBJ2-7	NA	CASSYSAGSSYEQYF
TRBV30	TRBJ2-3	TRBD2	CAWSETSGNVDTQYF
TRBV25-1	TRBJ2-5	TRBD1	CASSGGGPIRPQETQYF
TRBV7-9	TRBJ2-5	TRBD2	CASSLWDGSGTETQYF
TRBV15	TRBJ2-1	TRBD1	CATTVGTVNNEQFF
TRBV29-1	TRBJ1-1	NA	CSGASPRGSEAFF
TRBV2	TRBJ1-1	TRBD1	CPTARSRQGNTEAFF
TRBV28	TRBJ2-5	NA	CASSPIWWVSTETQYF
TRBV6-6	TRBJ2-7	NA	CASDSKGHSYEQYF
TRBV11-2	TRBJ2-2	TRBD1	CASSPLTGENTGELFF
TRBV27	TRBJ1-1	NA	CASSLSIPSPKNTEAFF
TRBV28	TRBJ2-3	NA	CASSPWVADTQYF
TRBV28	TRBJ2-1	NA	CASSLGGLAESSYNEQFF
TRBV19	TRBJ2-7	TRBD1	CASTSRQGVAYEQYF
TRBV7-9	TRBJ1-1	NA	CASSTQMNTEAFF
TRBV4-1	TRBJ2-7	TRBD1	CASSPGTGGPYEQYF
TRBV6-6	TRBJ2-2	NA	CASSYSDSTGELFF
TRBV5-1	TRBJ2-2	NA	CASRADRNTGELFF
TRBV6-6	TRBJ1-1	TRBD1	CASSYGGQGTEAFF
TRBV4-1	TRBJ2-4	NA	CASATMGIQYF
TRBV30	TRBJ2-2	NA	CAWSGTGSGELFF